This TCR beta chain was sequenced in a study of OX40 agonist ivuxolimab in advanced cancers. Looking at the study overall: Ivuxolimab was an agonistic, fully human IgG2 monoclonal antibody directed against OX40 (CD134), a costimulatory receptor. In the dose-escalation cohort, 82.7% of patients were male, and the mean age was approximately 60 years with a range of roughly 23 to 90. Peripheral TCRbeta sequencing was intended to test whether TCR sequence diversity was altered and clonal T-cell expansion was caused by ivuxolimab. The monotherapy dose-escalation portion (N of about 50 patients) of the phase I ivuxolimab trial is reported in the paper. Intravenous ivuxolimab was administered to patients every 2 weeks at six dose levels: 0.01, 0.1, 0.3, 1.5, 3 and 10 mg/kg. Prior anti-PD-1, anti-PD-L1 or anti-CTLA-4 therapy was permitted, and checkpoint inhibitors had been received by around 39% of dose-escalation patients. Partial responses were achieved by three dose-escalation patients, of whom one had hepatocellular carcinoma and two had cutaneous melanoma. Among the approximately 54 dose-escalation patients, roughly 20 had hepatocellular carcinoma, about 15 melanoma, 9 renal cell carcinoma and 9 head and neck cancer.

To sequence the TCRbeta CDR3 region, genomic DNA was isolated from the sorted cells. The immunoSEQ Assay was used to sequence the TCRbeta CDR3 regions. TCRdb re-hosts the immuneACCESS table, in-frame sequences only. Its copies lack some clones; in the studies checked, an unresolved V gene accounts for under half of them, and the cause for the rest is not known. The sample data list 45,000 to 50,000 clones, and approximately 91% of these were observed just once. The top ten clones comprise approximately 18% of the sample. Results and caveats for the whole study, not just this receptor: At doses of 0.1 to 3.0 mg/kg, clonal expansion of both CD4+ and CD8+ T cells in blood was seen between baseline and week 6. After ivuxolimab, more expanded clones were found on average in CD8+ T cells than in CD4+ T cells. Antigen specificity was not determined for the clonally expanded peripheral T cells. Low levels of normalized T-cell clonal expansion were also shown by some nonresponding patients. In partial responders in the 0.1-3.0 mg/kg groups, normalized peripheral clonal expansion was found to be among the lowest, especially among CD8+ T cells.

The CDR3 covers 16 residues, taking in both the cysteine and the phenylalanine. Left in the record is the CDR3 DNA by itself, 48 bases read in frame from the first base. As encoded in the germline V gene, CDR1 is MGHRA while CDR2 is YSYEKL. Trimmed from V: 0 bases; trimmed from J: 6 bases; junction bases lacking a gene match: 5. Regarding this clone: Its antigen target is currently unknown. Nothing much larger sits one base from this clone, and base qualities are not available.

The trial excluded patients who had a history of autoimmune disease or were on systemic immunosuppression. In every dose cohort, peripheral blood was drawn for TCR sequencing at baseline, cycle 4 day 1, and cycle 7 day 1. The samples were drawn from a first-in-human, open-label, multicenter phase I dose-escalation trial of ivuxolimab. Adults with locally advanced or metastatic head and neck squamous cell, hepatocellular, melanoma or renal cell carcinoma were enrolled in the trial. Before TCR sequencing, CD4+ T cells and CD8+ T cells from peripheral blood were sorted into separate populations. The sample was CD4+ or CD8+ T cells sorted from blood, taken in a trial of the OX40 agonist ivuxolimab. The chain links TRBV4-1 with TRBJ2-2; 9 junctional bases match TRBD2. The TCR was taken from an adult with an advanced solid tumor such as melanoma, head and neck, liver or kidney cancer. The CDR3 in this case is CASSQDPSGASGELFF. The DNA reads TGCGCCAGCAGCCAAGATCCTAGCGGGGCCTCCGGGGAGCTGTTTTTT.